This T cell receptor beta chain was captured in a study of blood T cell repertoires in COVID-19 (dated by TCRdb to between 2020 and 2021). Regarding the study in general: Samples from collaborators originated in the United States, Italy and Spain and spanned both the acute and convalescent phases of COVID-19. The prospective study material was composed of cDNA or gDNA derived from T cells, B-cell-depleted T cells, or PBMCs. The dataset comprised deeply sampled blood TCRbeta repertoires from subjects exposed to, actively infected with, or recovered from COVID-19. The repertoires were released in a freely available public database intended as a resource for research on the immune response to SARS-CoV-2. Samples came from the ongoing ImmuneRACE study (first 160 participants) plus 1,254 subjects from 6 global collaborators. The sample metadata nearly always contained a de-identified subject ID, COVID-19 status, age in years and sex. Where HLA class I and class II types were available, the types were taken from metadata supplied by the sample provider, not from assay-based typing.

General study outcomes and caveats: The amount of clinical and demographic metadata varied by source and participant and was provided uncurated.

The CDR3 goes from the cysteine to the phenylalanine over 17 residues. The sequence is cut down to CDR3 DNA, 51 bases in frame from base 1. CDR1 and CDR2 were assigned from the germline V gene (reference sequence) as SGHNT and YYREEE. Trimming costs V 7 bases and J 0 bases, and their ends lie 17 bases apart. The immunoSEQ Assay, a bias-controlled multiplex PCR, was used to amplify TCRbeta CDR3 regions from genomic DNA. The original methods were these. The number of nucleated cells in each sample was estimated by amplification of reference gene primers within the assay. To quantify the absolute abundance of each unique TCRbeta CDR3 rearrangement, sequence reads were collapsed and filtered. For each sample, productive Simpson clonality was calculated as the square root of Simpson's diversity index across productive rearrangements. This is the immuneACCESS table as TCRdb keeps it, with only in-frame sequences that have V and J called. A part of the clones is gone; compared with another copy, unresolved V genes explain less than half, and the rest is unexplained. The DNA gave D and trimming, while V, J and clone size come from that table. The sample yields 100,000 to 150,000 clones; 80% to 90% were counted once. About 5.5% of the sample comes from the top ten.

Whole blood was collected in K2EDTA tubes by collaborating institutions according to the institutions' own protocols. For TCRbeta analysis, collaborator samples were shipped as frozen whole blood, as isolated PBMCs, or as DNA extracted from either sample type. A remark on this clone: The antigen this receptor binds is unknown. No base qualities exist here, and no much larger clone lies one base off it.

The sequenced sample consisted of peripheral blood. This receptor was taken from a man at least 80 years old with active or convalescent COVID-19. The V and J segments used are TRBV5-4 and TRBJ2-6; TRBD2 might be the D gene, on 7 matching bases. The CDR3 corresponds to CASHWGGRSSGANVLTF. The nucleotides are TGTGCCAGCCATTGGGGGGGGCGATCCTCTGGGGCCAACGTCCTGACTTTC.